This entry is about one T cell receptor (beta chain). These data belong to a study of blood T cells in healthy people across ages. The authors ran a second PCR of 7 to 11 cycles using a sample-barcoded 5' primer and a J-beta primer mix. TCRdb used MiXCR to reprocess the 5' RACE reads, holding one entry per CDR3 protein. Altogether approximately 580,000 distinct CDR3 sequences are present, under 30% being singletons, with the ten largest covering 8.7%. The authors extracted at least 5 micrograms of total RNA per sample. The CDR3 length is 13 residues. V was clipped by 7 bases and J by 1 base, with 11 bases between them. CDR1 and CDR2 (germline): MNHEY, SVGAGI. The sample also formed part of further work on T cells of mothers and their children. That report notes: Slightly higher but non-significant overlap marked related mother-child pairs versus unrelated pairs.

Sequencing used blood. The origin of this receptor is a boy aged 5-17 years in good health. The V gene is TRBV6-5, the J gene TRBJ2-7, with D possibly being TRBD1 (6 bases). The CDR3 nucleotides are TGTGCCAGCAACACCAGGGGTTCCTACGAGCAGTACTTC. It encodes CASNTRGSYEQYF.